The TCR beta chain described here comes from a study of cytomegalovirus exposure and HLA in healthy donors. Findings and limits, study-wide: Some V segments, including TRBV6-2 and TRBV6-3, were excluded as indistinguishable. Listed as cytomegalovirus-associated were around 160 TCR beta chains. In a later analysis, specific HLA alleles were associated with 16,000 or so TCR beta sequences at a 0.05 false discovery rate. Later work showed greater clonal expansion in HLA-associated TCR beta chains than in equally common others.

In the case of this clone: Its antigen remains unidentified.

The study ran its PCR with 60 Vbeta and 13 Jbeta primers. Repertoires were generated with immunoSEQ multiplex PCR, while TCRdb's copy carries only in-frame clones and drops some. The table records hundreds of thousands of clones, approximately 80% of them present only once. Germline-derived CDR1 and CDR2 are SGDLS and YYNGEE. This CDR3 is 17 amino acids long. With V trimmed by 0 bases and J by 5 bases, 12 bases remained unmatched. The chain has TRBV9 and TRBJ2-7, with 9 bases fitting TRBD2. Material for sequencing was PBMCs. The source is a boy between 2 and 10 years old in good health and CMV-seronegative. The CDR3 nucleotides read TGTGCCAGCAGCGTAGACCCAGCGGGAGGTAGCCTGGACGAGCAGTACTTC. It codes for CASSVDPAGGSLDEQYF.